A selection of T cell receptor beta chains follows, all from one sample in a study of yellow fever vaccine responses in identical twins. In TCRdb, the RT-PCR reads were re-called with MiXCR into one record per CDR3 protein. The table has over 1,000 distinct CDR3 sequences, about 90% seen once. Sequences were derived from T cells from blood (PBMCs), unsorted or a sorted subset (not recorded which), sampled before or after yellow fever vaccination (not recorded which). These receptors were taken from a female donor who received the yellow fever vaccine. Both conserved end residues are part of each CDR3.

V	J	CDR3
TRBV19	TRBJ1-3	CATAVNTIYF
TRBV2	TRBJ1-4	CARKQGNEKLFF
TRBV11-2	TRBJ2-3	CASSQGGLGTQYF
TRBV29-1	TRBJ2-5	CSVTRQGPQETQYF
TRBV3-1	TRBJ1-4	CASSPGATNEKLFF
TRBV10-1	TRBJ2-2	CASRADSAGELFF
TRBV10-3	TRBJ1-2	CAISESLGAGSYGYTF
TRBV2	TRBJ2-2	CASRVSGTGGAGELFF
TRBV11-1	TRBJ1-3	CASSLLRPSSGNTIYF
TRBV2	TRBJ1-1	CASSGDSYTEAFF
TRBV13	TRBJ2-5	CASSSNPQGTQETQYF